These 8 T cell receptor beta chains originate from one sample sequenced in a study of cytomegalovirus exposure and HLA in healthy donors (dated by TCRdb to about 2017). The library was produced with the immunoSEQ multiplex PCR assay. TCRdb retrieved this table from immuneACCESS and kept in-frame rearrangements only. Not all clones are present; in checked studies, unresolved V genes account for under half, and no reason is known for the remainder. This sample holds about 160,000 clones; roughly 84% were observed only once. Roughly a tenth of the sample belongs to the ten largest clones. The sample consisted of PBMCs. These receptors were taken from a man in his thirties or forties in good health and CMV-seropositive.

V usage is TRBV19 and J usage is TRBJ1-2; D gene unclear. This CDR3 comprises 12 residues. The ends were cut back, 5 bases at V and 3 bases at J, with 7 bases in the middle. CDR1 and CDR2 (germline): LNHDA, SQIVND (reference sequence). This CDR3 reads CASSADYYGYTF. CDR3 coding DNA: TGTGCCAGTAGTGCCGACTACTATGGCTACACCTTC.

The rearrangement links TRBV29-1 to TRBJ1-1; D unresolved. CDR3 size: 14 residues. V lost 5 bases and J 0 bases, leaving 13 bases between the germline ends. CDR1 SQVTM and CDR2 ANQGSEA come from the germline V gene. The CDR3 nucleotides read TGCAGCGTTAAACGGGGAGCTCTGAACACTGAAGCTTTCTTT. It is translated as CSVKRGALNTEAFF.

The chain uses TRBV29-1 and TRBJ1-3; D uncertain. Trimming removed 5 bases at V and 4 bases at J, with 15 bases between. From germline, CDR1 is SQVTM and CDR2 ANQGSEA. CDR3 size: 14 residues. Written as DNA, the CDR3 is TGCAGCGTTAGCACGGGGTTGTGGGGAAACACCATATATTTT. Its translation: CSVSTGLWGNTIYF.

The chain is built from TRBV9 and TRBJ2-6; no reliable D call. This CDR3 is 16 amino acids long. Germline V lookup: CDR1 SGDLS, CDR2 YYNGEE. Deletions cut 4 bases from V and 1 base from J, with 12 bases between. In DNA, the CDR3 is TGTGCCAGCAGCCCAACAGCTGGATCTGGGGCCAACGTCCTGACTTTC. This encodes CASSPTAGSGANVLTF.

The chain joins TRBV12-2 to TRBJ2-7; the D call in the table, TRBD1, was not verified against the DNA. TRBV12-2 is described as a pseudogene. The CDR3 sequence is 15 residues long. The CDR3 loop is CASRTRRTGTYEQYF. The CDR3 DNA reads as TGTGCAAGTCGCACTAGGAGGACAGGGACGTACGAGCAGTACTTC.

The J gene is TRBJ1-2, the V gene TRBV5-1, with 12 bases aligning to TRBD1. V trimming: 3 bases; J trimming: 8 bases; junction bases outside the gene matches: 8. Germline lookup yields CDR1 SGHRS and CDR2 YFSETQ. CDR3 length: 15 amino acids. As DNA, the CDR3 is TGCGCCAGCAGCTGGGGACAGGGGGCTGCCGGGGGCTACACCTTC. As protein: CASSWGQGAAGGYTF.

The chain recombines TRBV13 with TRBJ1-2; TRBD1 might be the D (6 bases). Germline assignment: CDR1 PRHDT and CDR2 FYEKMQ (reference sequence). There are 16 residues in the CDR3. V was cut by 5 bases and J by 1 base, with 17 bases left in between. The CDR3 reads CASSPGGAILNYGYTF. The CDR3 DNA sequence: TGTGCCAGCAGCCCTGGGGGGGCCATACTTAACTATGGCTACACCTTC.

The sample holds one count of this clone. The chain combines TRBV29-1 with TRBJ2-7, with a tentative D call TRBD1 (6 bases). Per germline, CDR1 SQVTM and CDR2 ANQGSEA. CDR3 length: 15 amino acids. Trimming took 3 bases from V and 3 from J, leaving 18 bases between them. Here the CDR3 reads CSVEIPGQSHYEQYF. For the CDR3, the DNA is TGCAGCGTTGAGATTCCAGGACAGAGCCACTACGAGCAGTACTTC.